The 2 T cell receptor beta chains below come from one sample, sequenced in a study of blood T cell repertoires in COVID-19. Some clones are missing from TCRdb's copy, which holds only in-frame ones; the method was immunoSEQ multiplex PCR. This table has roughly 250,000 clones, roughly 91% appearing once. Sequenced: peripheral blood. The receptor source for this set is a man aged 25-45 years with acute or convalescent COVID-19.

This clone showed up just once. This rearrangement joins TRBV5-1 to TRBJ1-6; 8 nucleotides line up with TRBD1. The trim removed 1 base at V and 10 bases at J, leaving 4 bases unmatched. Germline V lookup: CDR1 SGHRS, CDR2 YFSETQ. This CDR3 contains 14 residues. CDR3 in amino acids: CASSLTGGWSPLHF. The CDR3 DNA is TGCGCCAGCAGCTTGACAGGGGGTTGGTCACCCCTCCACTTT.

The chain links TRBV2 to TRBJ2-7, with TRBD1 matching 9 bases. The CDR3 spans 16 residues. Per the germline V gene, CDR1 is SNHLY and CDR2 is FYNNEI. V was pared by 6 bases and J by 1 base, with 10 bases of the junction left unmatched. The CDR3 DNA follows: TGTGCCAGCAGCCCGGGACAGGGAATGGTATCCTACGAGCAGTACTTC. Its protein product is CASSPGQGMVSYEQYF.